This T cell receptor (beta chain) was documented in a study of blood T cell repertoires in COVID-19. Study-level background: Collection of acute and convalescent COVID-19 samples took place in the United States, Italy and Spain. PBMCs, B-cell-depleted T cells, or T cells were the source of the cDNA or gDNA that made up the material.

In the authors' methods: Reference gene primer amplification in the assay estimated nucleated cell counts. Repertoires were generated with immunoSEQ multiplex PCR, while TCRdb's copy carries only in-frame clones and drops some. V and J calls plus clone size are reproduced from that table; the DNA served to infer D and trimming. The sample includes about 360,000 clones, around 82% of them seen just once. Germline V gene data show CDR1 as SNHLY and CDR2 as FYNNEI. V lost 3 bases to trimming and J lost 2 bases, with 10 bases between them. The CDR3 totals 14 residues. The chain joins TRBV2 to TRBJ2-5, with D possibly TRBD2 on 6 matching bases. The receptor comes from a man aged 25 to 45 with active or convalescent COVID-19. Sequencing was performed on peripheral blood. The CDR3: CASSDGAGQETQYF. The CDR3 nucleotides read TGTGCCAGCAGTGACGGGGCGGGGCAAGAGACCCAGTACTTC.